These T cell receptor beta chains were read from a single sample in a study of T cell responses to AZD1222 COVID-19 vaccine. Here immunoSEQ multiplex PCR was the method, and the copy in TCRdb shows in-frame clones only, minus some. The sample shows about 180,000 clones, approximately 94% of them seen only once. The sequencing here drew on peripheral blood, taken 28 days after the second AZD1222 dose. These receptors were obtained from an adult who received the AZD1222 COVID-19 vaccine. The CDR3 runs from the conserved cysteine through the conserved F or W.

V gene | CDR3 protein
TRBV4-1 | CASSQDKFKDGGEKGQPQHF
TRBV20-1 | CSASTGLSYNSPLHF
TRBV28 | CASSFLVGNTEAFF
TRBV18 | CASSPTGADTQYF
TRBV27 | CASCGGQDSNIQYF
TRBV10-3 | CATRTGGNEKLFF
TRBV7-6 | CASSGLAGGTSTDTQYF
TRBV5-6 | CASSPPTAASGYNEQFF
TRBV7-2 | CASSLGSGGISYEQYF
TRBV7-8 | CASSFGQHNSPLHF
TRBV6-1 | CASSELAGHNSPLHF
TRBV12-2 | CASRLVDGQYEQYF
TRBV9 | CASSVGPVDNQPQHF
TRBV5-6 | CASSLERNYGYTF
TRBV19 | CASSPHSGTEAFF
TRBV7-2 | CASSLEVGWRGGTDTQYF
TRBV5-1 | CASSLQPGTGAYEQYF
TRBV7-6 | CASTKRGDSYEQYF
TRBV6-5 | CASSYAGGGGGEKLFF
TRBV6-1 | CASSEYQPQHF
TRBV29-1 | CSVEGREGQPQHF
TRBV19 | CASSPSAGVDQPQHF
TRBV28 | CASSLPNSNEKLFF
TRBV7-2 | CASSYEPPPSGATDTQYF